The 10 T cell receptor beta chains listed next were all sequenced from one sample in a study of early T cells in non-severe SARS-CoV-2 infection. TCRdb redid the calling of the 5' RACE reads with MiXCR, one entry per CDR3 protein. The data show some 80,000 distinct CDR3 sequences, with around 15% seen just once and about 1.5% held by the top ten. The sequencing input was whole blood. The source is an adult who was a healthcare worker with PCR-confirmed SARS-CoV-2 infection or an uninfected control (not recorded which).

This clonotype has at least ten counts. V gene TRBV5-6 combines with J gene TRBJ2-4; D is undetermined. The CDR3 spans 16 residues. V dropped 2 bases and J dropped 0 bases, with 12 bases sitting between them. Per the germline V gene, CDR1 is SGHDT and CDR2 is YYEEEE. In DNA form, the CDR3 reads TGTGCCAGCAGCTTCAGCAGTGCGGTAGCCAAAAACATTCAGTACTTC. Translating it yields CASSFSSAVAKNIQYF.

This clonotype was seen only once. In DNA, the CDR3 is TGTGCCAGCAGCCAGGCCGGGACAGGGATTGCCGATACGCAGTATTTT. This sequence encodes CASSQAGTGIADTQYF. The chain is built from TRBV3-1 and TRBJ2-3; 9 nucleotides align to TRBD1. Germline loops: CDR1 LGHDT, CDR2 YNNKEL (reference sequence). V was pared by 3 bases and J by 6 bases, with 10 bases of the junction left unmatched. This CDR3 is 16 amino acids long.

This clonotype was seen only a few times. The V gene is TRBV6-2 or TRBV6-3, the J gene TRBJ1-1; 11 nucleotides agree with TRBD1. The CDR3 length is 14 residues. V gave up 2 bases and J gave up 10 bases; unmatched junction bases: 6. Per the germline V gene, CDR1 is MNHEY and CDR2 is SVGEGT. The DNA of the CDR3 is TGTGCCAGCAGTTACCTAGGACAGGGGGCCTTAGCTTTCTTT. This translates into CASSYLGQGALAFF.

V and J are TRBV2 and TRBJ2-1; D unclear. The CDR3 runs 11 residues. Germline CDR1 reads SNHLY; CDR2 reads FYNNEI. Deletions cut 8 bases from V and 5 bases from J, with 7 bases between. CDR3 nucleotides: TGTGCCAGCGAAGGGAACAATGAGCAGTTCTTC. Its translation: CASEGNNEQFF.

This clonotype was seen more than once but under ten times. This sequence joins TRBV6-6 and TRBJ1-1; D possibly corresponds to TRBD1 (6 bases). This CDR3 comprises 14 residues. With 3 bases removed from V and 4 bases from J, the gap between germline ends came to 12 bases. Per the germline V gene, CDR1 is MNHNY and CDR2 is SVGAGI (reference sequence). The CDR3: CASSYGQGGTEAFF. Here the CDR3 DNA reads TGTGCCAGCAGTTATGGGCAAGGGGGCACTGAAGCTTTCTTT.

This clonotype occurred a few times. The V and J genes are TRBV5-1 and TRBJ2-3; unclear D gene. The CDR3 runs 13 residues. Trimming removed 0 bases from V and 4 bases from J, with 6 bases in between. The V gene's germline CDR1 is SGHRS and CDR2 YFSETQ. CDR3 sequence: CASSLALADTQYF. In DNA, the CDR3 is TGCGCCAGCAGCTTGGCCTTAGCAGATACGCAGTATTTT.

This clonotype showed up many times. The chain recombines TRBV29-1 with TRBJ2-7; TRBD1 matches 8 bases. Trimming at V came to 8 bases and at J to 4 bases, leaving 10 bases not matched to a gene. Germline V gives CDR1 SQVTM, CDR2 ANQGSEA. The CDR3 spans 13 residues. The CDR3 sequence: CSIAGTGGYEQYF. DNA for the CDR3: TGCAGCATTGCGGGGACAGGCGGATACGAGCAGTACTTC.

This clonotype was observed at least ten times. The chain recombines TRBV12-3 or TRBV12-4 with TRBJ1-2; D is uncertain. The CDR3 runs to 14 residues. Trimming stripped 1 base from V and 4 bases from J, with 10 bases between. CDR3 in amino acids: CASSLDGGSYGYTF. As DNA, the CDR3 is TGTGCCAGCAGTTTAGACGGTGGATCCTATGGCTACACCTTC.

The chain carries TRBV2 and TRBJ2-1; 14 bases match TRBD2. The junction had 5 bases not matched to a gene; V was cut back by 1 base and J by 9 bases. The CDR3 is 16 residues long. The germline V gene has CDR1 SNHLY and CDR2 FYNNEI. The CDR3 loop reads CASSEGTSGGYSEQFF. The CDR3 DNA reads TGTGCCAGCAGTGAAGGGACTAGCGGGGGGTATAGTGAGCAGTTCTTC.

In this sample, this clonotype turned up many times. The rearrangement links TRBV18 to TRBJ2-3; D possibly corresponds to TRBD1 (7 bases). The CDR3 sequence is 15 residues long. V lost 2 bases and J lost 6, with 15 bases in between. Germline CDR1 and CDR2: KGHSH and LQKENI. The CDR3 DNA sequence: TGTGCCAGCTCACCATCCAGGGGGACTTTGGATACGCAGTATTTT. Encoded protein: CASSPSRGTLDTQYF. The full variable domain, its missing parts supplied by reference TRBV18 and TRBJ2-3, is NAGVMQNPRHLVRRRGQEARLRCSPMKGHSHVYWYRQLPEEGLKFMVYLQKENIIDESGMPKERFSAEFPKEGPSILRIQQVVRGDSAAYFCASSPSRGTLDTQYFGPGTRLTVL.